Following are 17 T cell receptor beta chains from one sample sequenced in a study of beta chain features in type 1 diabetes. The whole isolated RNA underwent reverse transcription, so sequencing captured expressed TCRB transcripts. The table came from immunoSEQ multiplex PCR; TCRdb's copy has only in-frame clones and leaves some out. The sample has roughly 160,000 clones, 8% to 8.5% seen once. Which antigens these TCRs recognize remains unknown. Whole-study findings and limits: Researchers report that Type 1 diabetes patients had moderately but significantly shorter TCRB CDR3s across all four CD4+ subsets.

What was sequenced was central memory CD4+ T cells from blood. The receptor set was obtained from a woman aged 18-30 years with type 1 diabetes.

The chain has TRBV4-2 and TRBJ2-3, with a possible D match to TRBD2 (8 bases). CDR1 and CDR2 (germline): LGHNA, YNFKEQ. The CDR3 loop spans 15 amino acids. V lost 4 bases to trimming and J lost 10 bases, with 21 bases between them. CDR3 in amino acids: CASSRGLAAGGAQYF. In nucleotides, the CDR3 is TGTGCCAGCAGCCGCGGACTAGCAGCAGGGGGTGCGCAGTATTTT.

This clone was seen only once. The chain combines TRBV5-1 with TRBJ2-2, with D hard to call. The CDR3 extends over 14 amino acids. The V gene's germline CDR1 is SGHRS and CDR2 YFSETQ. V was pared by 5 bases and J by 3 bases, with 11 bases between. The DNA for the CDR3 is TGCGCCAGCAGTTCCCAGGATTACACCGGGGAGCTGTTTTTT. Its translation is CASSSQDYTGELFF.

The chain links TRBV27 to TRBJ1-4; D gene ambiguous. This CDR3 comprises 13 residues. CDR1 and CDR2 (germline): MNHEY, SMNVEV (reference sequence). V dropped 3 bases and J dropped 7 bases, with 9 bases sitting between them. The CDR3 region is CASSFSGSEKLFF. The DNA for the CDR3 is TGTGCCAGCAGTTTTTCCGGGTCTGAAAAACTGTTTTTT.

This clone came up a few times. The rearrangement joins TRBV10-2 to TRBJ2-7; 11 bases are shared with TRBD1. The ends lost 7 bases at V and 1 base at J; junction bases unmatched: 3. Germline-derived CDR1 and CDR2 are WSHSY and SAAADI. The CDR3 extends over 14 amino acids. The DNA of the CDR3 is TGCGCCAGCAATGGACAGGGGGCGTCCTACGAGCAGTACTTC. As protein: CASNGQGASYEQYF.

CDR3 DNA: TGCGCCAGCAGCCAAGCTCAGGCGGGGCCTACAGATACGCAGTATTTT. Translated, it gives CASSQAQAGPTDTQYF. The chain carries TRBV4-3 and TRBJ2-3; D is possibly TRBD2 (6 bases). V lost 1 base, J lost 3 bases, and 14 bases lay in between. The CDR3 consists of 16 residues. Per the germline V gene, CDR1 is LGHNA and CDR2 is YSLEER.

A few counts support this clone. The chain joins TRBV7-2 to TRBJ2-1; 11 bases are shared with TRBD1. The CDR3 has 14 residues. Germline V CDR1 and CDR2: SGHTA, FQGNSA. Trimming at V came to 6 bases and at J to 8 bases, leaving 6 bases not matched to a gene. The CDR3 region has the DNA TGTGCCAGCAGTCGGACAGGGGGCACGGATGAGCAGTTCTTC. Translated: CASSRTGGTDEQFF.

The genes are TRBV21-1 and TRBJ2-1; the DNA was not compared with TRBD2, the D call given in the table. TRBV21-1 corresponds to a pseudogene. The CDR3 has 16 residues. CDR3 in amino acids: CASNPRINRRGNEQFF. DNA of the CDR3: TGTGCCAGCAATCCGAGGATCAACCGGAGGGGCAATGAGCAGTTCTTC.

The gene calls are TRBV7-2 and TRBJ2-5, with 8 bases aligning to TRBD2. Germline CDR1 and CDR2: SGHTA and FQGNSA. CDR3 length equals 15 residues. With 5 bases clipped from V and 1 base from J, the junction kept 6 bases outside the gene matches. The CDR3 loop is CASSIPGLGQETQYF. CDR3 in DNA: TGTGCCAGCAGCATCCCGGGACTAGGCCAAGAGACCCAGTACTTC. The full variable domain, completed using reference TRBV7-2 and TRBJ2-5, is GAGVSQSPSNKVTEKGKDVELRCDPISGHTALYWYRQSLGQGLEFLIYFQGNSAPDKSGLPSDRFSAERTGGSVSTLTIQRTQQEDSAVYLCASSIPGLGQETQYFGPGTRLLVL.

This clone occurred a few times. This sequence joins TRBV6-1 and TRBJ1-5; D remains ambiguous. Germline V gene lookup returns CDR1 MNHNS and CDR2 SASEGT. The V end was cut by 6 bases, the J end by 2 bases, with 11 bases between. The CDR3 loop spans 14 amino acids. The CDR3 reads CASSSHYGNQPQHF. CDR3 DNA: TGTGCCAGCAGCTCCCACTATGGCAATCAGCCCCAGCATTTT.

This clone was counted at least ten times. V usage is TRBV7-8 and J usage is TRBJ2-3; 7 bases fit TRBD1. Germline lookup yields CDR1 SGHVS and CDR2 FQNEAQ. Unmatched junction bases numbered 4, after V lost 5 bases and J lost 5 bases. The CDR3 runs to 13 residues. The CDR3 sequence is CASSPDREDTQYF. The CDR3 DNA sequence: TGTGCCAGCAGCCCCGACAGGGAAGATACGCAGTATTTT.

The chain joins TRBV28 to TRBJ2-3, with TRBD2 as a possible D gene (5 bases). In germline, CDR1 is MDHEN, CDR2 SYDVKM. This CDR3 comprises 14 residues. The germline V and J ends were trimmed by 7 bases and 0 bases, with 11 bases remaining between them. The CDR3 sequence: CASTRRGSTDTQYF. The CDR3 region has the DNA TGTGCCAGCACTCGACGGGGAAGCACAGATACGCAGTATTTT. Drawing the rest from reference TRBV28 and TRBJ2-3, the complete variable domain is DVKVTQSSRYLVKRTGEKVFLECVQDMDHENMFWYRQDPGLGLRLIYFSYDVKMKEKGDIPEGYSVSREKKERFSLILESASTNQTSMYLCASTRRGSTDTQYFGPGTRLTVL.

This clone appeared a few times. This sequence joins TRBV20-1 and TRBJ2-5; D gene ambiguous. V was clipped by 0 bases and J by 7 bases, with 6 bases between them. The CDR3 has 11 amino acids. From germline, CDR1 is DFQATT and CDR2 SNEGSKA (reference sequence). CDR3 sequence: CSARDPLTQYF. In nucleotides, the CDR3 is TGCAGTGCTAGAGATCCCTTGACCCAGTACTTC.

V and J are TRBV18 and TRBJ2-1; 12 bases map to TRBD1. Looked up from germline, CDR1 is KGHSH and CDR2 is LQKENI. The CDR3 length is 17 residues. V lost 0 bases, J lost 5 bases, and 5 bases stayed unmatched. CDR3 DNA: TGTGCCAGCTCACCACCGACCGGGACAGGGGGCAACAATGAGCAGTTCTTC. Translation gives CASSPPTGTGGNNEQFF. Combining the CDR3 with reference TRBV18 and TRBJ2-1 gives the whole variable domain NAGVMQNPRHLVRRRGQEARLRCSPMKGHSHVYWYRQLPEEGLKFMVYLQKENIIDESGMPKERFSAEFPKEGPSILRIQQVVRGDSAAYFCASSPPTGTGGNNEQFFGPGTRLTVL.

This clone was detected only a few times. This chain connects TRBV5-6 to TRBJ1-5; 7 nucleotides line up with TRBD1. This CDR3 is built from 14 residues. Germline-derived CDR1 and CDR2 are SGHDT and YYEEEE. V was pared by 0 bases and J by 5 bases, with 2 bases of the junction left unmatched. In DNA form, the CDR3 reads TGTGCCAGCAGCTTGGCAGGGGGGTATCAGCCCCAGCATTTT. As protein: CASSLAGGYQPQHF. Complete variable domain (other parts from reference TRBV5-6 and TRBJ1-5): DAGVTQSPTHLIKTRGQQVTLRCSPKSGHDTVSWYQQALGQGPQFIFQYYEEEERQRGNFPDRFSGHQFPNYSSELNVNALLLGDSALYLCASSLAGGYQPQHFGDGTRLSIL.

CDR3 bases: TGTGCCAGCAGCCTCGGGGGTGGGAGGGCAGCTTTCTTT. Encoded protein: CASSLGGGRAAFF. V and J are TRBV7-9 and TRBJ1-1; weak D call: TRBD1 (5 bases). V lost 5 bases, J lost 10 bases, and 17 bases lay in between. The CDR3 is made up of 13 amino acids. Germline V CDR1 and CDR2: SEHNR, FQNEAQ (reference sequence). Full variable domain (outside the CDR3, taken from reference TRBV7-9 and TRBJ1-1): DTGVSQNPRHKITKRGQNVTFRCDPISEHNRLYWYRQTLGQGPEFLTYFQNEAQLEKSRLLSDRFSAERPKGSFSTLEIQRTEQGDSAMYLCASSLGGGRAAFFGQGTRLTVV.

The J gene is TRBJ2-7, the V gene TRBV5-6, with D possibly matching TRBD2 (6 bases). Germline V CDR1 and CDR2: SGHDT, YYEEEE. This CDR3 has 14 residues. Trimming shortened V by 1 base and J by 4 bases, and 12 bases separated the two germline ends. CDR3 loop: CASSLFRRGYEQYF. In DNA form, the CDR3 reads TGTGCCAGCAGCTTGTTTCGGAGGGGATACGAGCAGTACTTC.

This clone was observed a handful of times. This chain joins TRBV7-9 and TRBJ2-3; 7 nucleotides match TRBD1. Germline CDR1 is SEHNR and CDR2 is FQNEAQ (reference sequence). The CDR3 runs to 18 residues. V lost 5 bases to trimming and J lost 5 bases; unmatched junction nucleotides: 19. The CDR3 nucleotides are TGTGCCAGCAGCCCAAGACGACAGGGTGGTTTTGATCGAGATACGCAGTATTTT. The encoded protein is CASSPRRQGGFDRDTQYF.